A selection of T cell receptor beta chains follows, all from one sample in a study of T-cell memory formation after mild COVID-19. TCRdb re-derived calls from the 5' RACE reads in MiXCR, one entry per CDR3 protein. The sample holds some 250,000 distinct CDR3 sequences, around 17% seen once. The material sequenced was PBMCs or a T cell subset sorted from them (not recorded which). These receptors originate from a man aged 18 to 29 who had mild COVID-19 (a few samples of this study predate the infection). Cell type and time point are not known. Both conserved end residues are part of each CDR3. A D gene is named only where the DNA matches it firmly. Clone size is given for some rows only: seen once, a few or many times, or a class if the clone is expanded.

d_gene: NA; j_gene: TRBJ2-2; abundance: NA; v_gene: TRBV6-7; CDR3aa: CASSPRDSFANTGELFF; CDR3nt: TGTGCCAGCAGTCCGCGGGACTCGTTCGCGAACACCGGGGAGCTGTTTTTT
d_gene: TRBD2; j_gene: TRBJ2-1; abundance: few; v_gene: TRBV5-4; CDR3aa: CASSTPTSGEDNEQFF; CDR3nt: TGTGCCAGCAGCACCCCGACTAGCGGGGAAGACAATGAGCAGTTCTTC
d_gene: NA; j_gene: TRBJ1-1; abundance: NA; v_gene: TRBV5-1; CDR3aa: CASSWRQNSDTEAFF; CDR3nt: TGCGCCAGCAGCTGGAGACAGAATTCGGACACTGAAGCTTTCTTT
d_gene: NA; j_gene: TRBJ1-1; abundance: NA; v_gene: TRBV20-1; CDR3aa: CSAGGGVEAFF; CDR3nt: TGCAGTGCTGGGGGCGGGGTAGAAGCTTTCTTT
d_gene: TRBD1; j_gene: TRBJ1-3; abundance: NA; v_gene: TRBV29-1; CDR3aa: CSVLGQGSLGGNTIYF; CDR3nt: TGCAGCGTTCTCGGACAGGGTTCCTTAGGCGGAAACACCATATATTTT
d_gene: NA; j_gene: TRBJ1-3; abundance: few; v_gene: TRBV12-5; CDR3aa: CASGLVVQGRIANTIYF; CDR3nt: TGTGCTAGTGGTTTGGTAGTCCAGGGCCGCATTGCAAACACCATATATTTT
d_gene: NA; j_gene: TRBJ1-2; abundance: NA; v_gene: TRBV12-3/TRBV12-4; CDR3aa: CASSYRVSGYTF; CDR3nt: TGTGCCAGCAGCTACAGGGTTAGCGGCTACACCTTC
d_gene: NA; j_gene: TRBJ1-4; abundance: few; v_gene: TRBV7-2; CDR3aa: CASSKRGRDATNEKLFF; CDR3nt: TGTGCCAGCAGCAAGCGGGGCAGGGATGCAACTAATGAAAAACTGTTTTTT
d_gene: NA; j_gene: TRBJ1-2; abundance: NA; v_gene: TRBV6-5; CDR3aa: CASSNSRSPGYGYTF; CDR3nt: TGTGCCAGCAGTAACAGCAGGAGCCCTGGCTATGGCTACACCTTC
d_gene: TRBD2; j_gene: TRBJ2-2; abundance: NA; v_gene: TRBV4-3; CDR3aa: CASSPYSGGREPGELFF; CDR3nt: TGCGCCAGCAGCCCGTACTCGGGGGGGCGAGAACCCGGGGAGCTGTTTTTT
d_gene: NA; j_gene: TRBJ2-3; abundance: NA; v_gene: TRBV14; CDR3aa: CASSPVADTQYF; CDR3nt: TGTGCCAGCAGCCCGGTGGCGGATACGCAGTATTTT
d_gene: NA; j_gene: TRBJ1-5; abundance: NA; v_gene: TRBV4-1; CDR3aa: CASSQDSWQLYSNQPQHF; CDR3nt: TGCGCCAGCAGCCAAGATTCGTGGCAGCTTTATAGCAATCAGCCCCAGCATTTT
d_gene: TRBD2; j_gene: TRBJ2-3; abundance: many; v_gene: TRBV4-3; CDR3aa: CASSQTSGGETDTQYF; CDR3nt: TGCGCCAGCAGCCAGACTAGCGGGGGGGAAACAGATACGCAGTATTTT
d_gene: TRBD2; j_gene: TRBJ2-1; abundance: NA; v_gene: TRBV7-8; CDR3aa: CASRLNLAGVASNNEQFF; CDR3nt: TGTGCCAGCAGGTTAAACCTAGCGGGAGTAGCGAGTAATAATGAGCAGTTCTTC
d_gene: TRBD2; j_gene: TRBJ2-3; abundance: NA; v_gene: TRBV5-1; CDR3aa: CASSFPTSGDTQYF; CDR3nt: TGCGCCAGCAGCTTCCCGACTAGCGGGGATACGCAGTATTTT
d_gene: NA; j_gene: TRBJ1-1; abundance: few; v_gene: TRBV20-1; CDR3aa: CSAREHGMNTEAFF; CDR3nt: TGCAGTGCTAGAGAACACGGGATGAACACTGAAGCTTTCTTT
d_gene: TRBD1; j_gene: TRBJ2-3; abundance: few; v_gene: TRBV6-1; CDR3aa: CASTRQGRTDTQYF; CDR3nt: TGTGCCAGCACCCGACAGGGCAGGACAGATACGCAGTATTTT
d_gene: NA; j_gene: TRBJ1-1; abundance: NA; v_gene: TRBV10-3; CDR3aa: CAISEGEAEAFF; CDR3nt: TGTGCCATCAGTGAGGGTGAAGCTGAAGCTTTCTTT
d_gene: TRBD2; j_gene: TRBJ2-1; abundance: NA; v_gene: TRBV7-9; CDR3aa: CASSRVTSGAGNEQFF; CDR3nt: TGTGCCAGCAGCCGCGTGACTAGCGGTGCGGGCAATGAGCAGTTCTTC
d_gene: TRBD2; j_gene: TRBJ2-1; abundance: NA; v_gene: TRBV10-3; CDR3aa: CAISDQRGASNEQFF; CDR3nt: TGTGCCATCAGTGATCAGCGGGGGGCCTCCAATGAGCAGTTCTTC
d_gene: NA; j_gene: TRBJ2-3; abundance: few; v_gene: TRBV10-3; CDR3aa: CAISGARTIRSTDTQYF; CDR3nt: TGTGCCATCAGTGGAGCCCGGACTATCCGGAGCACAGATACGCAGTATTTT
d_gene: TRBD2; j_gene: TRBJ2-1; abundance: NA; v_gene: TRBV20-1; CDR3aa: CSASTRGGTYNEQFF; CDR3nt: TGCAGTGCTAGTACCCGGGGAGGGACCTACAATGAGCAGTTCTTC
d_gene: NA; j_gene: TRBJ1-2; abundance: few; v_gene: TRBV18; CDR3aa: CASSPYEELSGYTF; CDR3nt: TGTGCCAGCTCACCGTATGAGGAATTGAGTGGCTACACCTTC
d_gene: TRBD2; j_gene: TRBJ2-2; abundance: few; v_gene: TRBV29-1; CDR3aa: CSVVSGGRDTGELFF; CDR3nt: TGCAGCGTTGTTAGCGGGGGACGGGACACCGGGGAGCTGTTTTTT
d_gene: TRBD2; j_gene: TRBJ2-3; abundance: many; v_gene: TRBV20-1; CDR3aa: CSAKRGAAADTQYF; CDR3nt: TGCAGTGCTAAGCGGGGGGCTGCCGCAGATACGCAGTATTTT
d_gene: TRBD1; j_gene: TRBJ1-4; abundance: NA; v_gene: TRBV5-4; CDR3aa: CASSLQGANEKLFF; CDR3nt: TGTGCCAGCAGCCTTCAGGGGGCAAATGAAAAACTGTTTTTT
d_gene: NA; j_gene: TRBJ1-2; abundance: few; v_gene: TRBV28; CDR3aa: CASREYDYGYTF; CDR3nt: TGTGCCAGCAGGGAGTACGACTATGGCTACACCTTC
d_gene: TRBD1; j_gene: TRBJ1-4; abundance: many; v_gene: TRBV7-2; CDR3aa: CASSLRRQGALTNEKLFF; CDR3nt: TGTGCCAGCAGCTTAAGGAGACAGGGGGCGCTTACTAATGAAAAACTGTTTTTT
d_gene: TRBD1; j_gene: TRBJ1-1; abundance: NA; v_gene: TRBV6-6; CDR3aa: CASSPRTGLGTEAFF; CDR3nt: TGTGCCAGCAGTCCCCGGACAGGGTTGGGCACTGAAGCTTTCTTT
d_gene: NA; j_gene: TRBJ2-5; abundance: NA; v_gene: TRBV18; CDR3aa: CASSPEGQETQYF; CDR3nt: TGTGCCAGCTCACCAGAGGGGCAAGAGACCCAGTACTTC
d_gene: TRBD1; j_gene: TRBJ1-3; abundance: NA; v_gene: TRBV7-2; CDR3aa: CARSPTGVPGNTIYF; CDR3nt: TGTGCCAGAAGCCCGACAGGGGTACCAGGAAACACCATATATTTT
d_gene: TRBD2; j_gene: TRBJ2-3; abundance: few; v_gene: TRBV7-6; CDR3aa: CASSFERGGFTDTQYF; CDR3nt: TGTGCCAGCAGCTTTGAGCGGGGGGGATTTACAGATACGCAGTATTTT
d_gene: NA; j_gene: TRBJ1-1; abundance: few; v_gene: TRBV9; CDR3aa: CASSVGPQNTEAFF; CDR3nt: TGTGCCAGCAGCGTAGGCCCTCAGAACACTGAAGCTTTCTTT
d_gene: NA; j_gene: TRBJ2-2; abundance: NA; v_gene: TRBV4-1; CDR3aa: CASSLPRAGAGELFF; CDR3nt: TGCGCCAGCAGCCTCCCAAGGGCCGGTGCCGGGGAGCTGTTTTTT
d_gene: NA; j_gene: TRBJ2-1; abundance: NA; v_gene: TRBV11-2; CDR3aa: CASSLVGAYNEQFF; CDR3nt: TGTGCCAGCAGCTTAGTCGGGGCGTACAATGAGCAGTTCTTC
d_gene: NA; j_gene: TRBJ2-3; abundance: few; v_gene: TRBV2; CDR3aa: CASSERNPTDTQYF; CDR3nt: TGTGCCAGCAGTGAAAGGAACCCTACAGATACGCAGTATTTT
d_gene: NA; j_gene: TRBJ2-7; abundance: NA; v_gene: TRBV11-2; CDR3aa: CASSLEGQSSYEQYF; CDR3nt: TGTGCCAGCAGCTTAGAAGGACAGAGCTCCTACGAGCAGTACTTC
d_gene: NA; j_gene: TRBJ1-1; abundance: few; v_gene: TRBV20-1; CDR3aa: CSAPGSWAEAFF; CDR3nt: TGCAGTGCCCCGGGGAGTTGGGCTGAAGCTTTCTTT
d_gene: NA; j_gene: TRBJ2-3; abundance: NA; v_gene: TRBV4-2; CDR3aa: CASSPRGPVTDTQYF; CDR3nt: TGTGCCAGCAGCCCGCGGGGGCCCGTCACAGATACGCAGTATTTT
d_gene: NA; j_gene: TRBJ1-2; abundance: NA; v_gene: TRBV12-3/TRBV12-4; CDR3aa: CASSPQRNYGYTF; CDR3nt: TGTGCCAGCAGCCCACAACGAAATTATGGCTACACCTTC
d_gene: TRBD2; j_gene: TRBJ2-5; abundance: few; v_gene: TRBV5-5; CDR3aa: CASSSGTSGGNQETQYF; CDR3nt: TGTGCCAGCAGCTCCGGGACTAGCGGGGGTAACCAAGAGACCCAGTACTTC
d_gene: NA; j_gene: TRBJ1-2; abundance: NA; v_gene: TRBV7-8; CDR3aa: CASSLASLLASAYGYTF; CDR3nt: TGTGCCAGCAGCTTAGCGAGTTTGCTGGCATCTGCCTATGGCTACACCTTC
d_gene: TRBD2; j_gene: TRBJ2-1; abundance: many; v_gene: TRBV11-2; CDR3aa: CASSLDRGGYNEQFF; CDR3nt: TGTGCCAGCAGCTTAGATCGCGGGGGGTACAATGAGCAGTTCTTC
d_gene: NA; j_gene: TRBJ1-5; abundance: few; v_gene: TRBV6-5; CDR3aa: CASSYSAQAGQPQHF; CDR3nt: TGTGCCAGCAGTTACTCGGCGCAGGCAGGACAGCCCCAGCATTTT
d_gene: TRBD2; j_gene: TRBJ2-3; abundance: few; v_gene: TRBV5-6; CDR3aa: CASNLFRTSGGADTQYF; CDR3nt: TGTGCCAGCAACCTTTTCCGGACTAGCGGGGGGGCCGATACGCAGTATTTT
d_gene: NA; j_gene: TRBJ2-5; abundance: few; v_gene: TRBV6-2/TRBV6-3; CDR3aa: CASSYRETLETQYF; CDR3nt: TGTGCCAGCAGTTACCGGGAAACTTTAGAGACCCAGTACTTC
d_gene: NA; j_gene: TRBJ1-4; abundance: NA; v_gene: TRBV5-1; CDR3aa: CASSLNDPGEKLFF; CDR3nt: TGCGCCAGCAGCTTGAACGATCCCGGTGAAAAACTGTTTTTT
d_gene: NA; j_gene: TRBJ2-5; abundance: NA; v_gene: TRBV7-2; CDR3aa: CASSFFGRVGETQYF; CDR3nt: TGTGCCAGCAGCTTCTTTGGCAGGGTTGGAGAGACCCAGTACTTC
d_gene: NA; j_gene: TRBJ1-6; abundance: NA; v_gene: TRBV4-3; CDR3aa: CASSQAGLYSPLHF; CDR3nt: TGCGCCAGCAGCCAAGCGGGCCTGTATTCACCCCTCCACTTT
d_gene: NA; j_gene: TRBJ1-1; abundance: NA; v_gene: TRBV7-9; CDR3aa: CAVYGSVNTEAFF; CDR3nt: TGTGCCGTATACGGCTCAGTGAACACTGAAGCTTTCTTT